The 15 T cell receptor beta chains in this list originate from one sample, sequenced in a study of monozygotic twins with inflammatory bowel disease. Following a re-call of the 5' RACE reads, TCRdb has one entry per CDR3 protein and lacks DNA. The sample has some 210,000 distinct CDR3 sequences; the top ten hold around 1.5%. Specimen: blood. The receptors were sampled from a human donor with ulcerative colitis or Crohn's disease, or a healthy co-twin of an affected twin (not recorded which).

The J gene is TRBJ2-7, the V gene TRBV3-1. CDR3 length: 14 residues. Germline loops: CDR1 LGHDT, CDR2 YNNKEL (reference sequence). This chain's CDR3 is CASSQEVYSYEQYF.

This rearrangement joins TRBV5-1 to TRBJ1-2; absent DNA, TCRdb's TRBD1 call cannot be checked. Germline V gene lookup returns CDR1 SGHRS and CDR2 YFSETQ. The CDR3 contains 14 residues. This chain's CDR3 is CASSLTTGNYGYTF.

The V call is TRBV6-1, the J call TRBJ1-2. Per the germline V gene, CDR1 is MNHNS and CDR2 is SASEGT. The CDR3 totals 14 residues. CDR3: CASSVDGKLYGYTF.

This chain uses TRBV7-9 with TRBJ2-1; TCRdb selects TRBD2, and the lack of DNA leaves this call unchecked. Germline-derived CDR1 and CDR2 are SEHNR and FQNEAQ (reference sequence). The CDR3 consists of 20 residues. CDR3 protein: CASSFLGGTSGGPFYNEQFF.

The chain carries TRBV5-1 and TRBJ2-3; checking the TCRdb D call of TRBD2 is not possible without DNA. The CDR3 has 16 amino acids. CDR1 is SGHRS, CDR2 YFSETQ, per germline. CDR3 amino acids: CASSPGTSGGTDTQYF. Full variable domain (remainder filled in from reference TRBV5-1 and TRBJ2-3): KAGVTQTPRYLIKTRGQQVTLSCSPISGHRSVSWYQQTPGQGLQFLFEYFSETQRNKGNFPGRFSGRQFSNSRSEMNVSTLELGDSALYLCASSPGTSGGTDTQYFGPGTRLTVL.

The chain carries TRBV7-2 and TRBJ1-1; TCRdb names TRBD1, which stays unverified in the absence of DNA. The CDR3 spans 15 residues. Per germline, CDR1 SGHTA and CDR2 FQGNSA. CDR3 sequence: CASSLASRGNTEAFF.

This chain joins TRBV28 and TRBJ2-7; no DNA is available, so the TRBD2 call from TCRdb remains unchecked. This CDR3 has 13 amino acids. CDR1 and CDR2 from the germline V gene are MDHEN and SYDVKM. The CDR3 spells CATTPPVLGEQYF.

The chain uses TRBV29-1 and TRBJ1-2; TCRdb lists TRBD1, though no DNA is available to test this call. The CDR3 covers 13 residues. Germline values: CDR1 SQVTM, CDR2 ANQGSEA. The CDR3 region is CSVEVRGTYGYTF.

The J gene is TRBJ1-2, the V gene TRBV12-3 or TRBV12-4. The CDR3 extends over 13 amino acids. Here the CDR3 reads CASSFGTNYGYTF.

CDR3 region: CSARVSQGHRHNEQFF. V is TRBV20-1 and J is TRBJ2-1; TCRdb's D call of TRBD1 is untestable without DNA. This CDR3 is built from 16 residues. Germline V CDR1 and CDR2: DFQATT, SNEGSKA (reference sequence).

This sequence joins TRBV6-1 and TRBJ1-2. Germline V gene lookup returns CDR1 MNHNS and CDR2 SASEGT. The CDR3 is made up of 16 amino acids. The CDR3 is CASSSKTAGARRGYTF.

This sequence joins TRBV3-1 and TRBJ1-1. This CDR3 has 16 residues. CDR1 LGHDT and CDR2 YNNKEL come from the germline V gene (reference sequence). The CDR3 reads CASSQVRRASGTEAFF.

The V and J genes are TRBV5-1 and TRBJ2-2; the TCRdb D gene call, TRBD1, has no DNA to confirm it. CDR3 length: 14 amino acids. In germline, CDR1 is SGHRS, CDR2 YFSETQ. CDR3 in amino acids: CASSSRASTGELFF. Together with reference TRBV5-1 and TRBJ2-2, the CDR3 gives the full variable domain: KAGVTQTPRYLIKTRGQQVTLSCSPISGHRSVSWYQQTPGQGLQFLFEYFSETQRNKGNFPGRFSGRQFSNSRSEMNVSTLELGDSALYLCASSSRASTGELFFGEGSRLTVL.

The CDR3 loop reads CSASGRPNTEAFF. The chain joins TRBV20-1 to TRBJ1-1. Germline V CDR1 and CDR2: DFQATT, SNEGSKA (reference sequence). The CDR3 runs 13 residues.

The chain has TRBV2 and TRBJ2-3. The CDR3 contains 15 residues. CDR1 and CDR2 (germline): SNHLY, FYNNEI. The CDR3 spells CASSGEWSGTDTQYF. Together with reference TRBV2 and TRBJ2-3, the CDR3 gives the full variable domain: EPEVTQTPSHQVTQMGQEVILRCVPISNHLYFYWYRQILGQKVEFLVSFYNNEISEKSEIFDDQFSVERPDGSNFTLKIRSTKLEDSAMYFCASSGEWSGTDTQYFGPGTRLTVL.